This section outlines one T cell receptor (beta chain) sequence together with its context. TCRdb redid the calling of the RT-PCR reads with MiXCR, one entry per CDR3 protein. Found here are hundreds of thousands of distinct CDR3 sequences, 13% to 15% of them singletons; the top ten hold about 3.6%. V lost 1 base to trimming and J lost 5 bases, with 11 bases between them. Germline V gene data show CDR1 as KGHSH and CDR2 as LQKENI. The CDR3 is made up of 14 amino acids. This receptor was obtained from a female donor in good health, serving as a healthy control. The rearrangement joins TRBV18 to TRBJ1-1; D gene unclear. Material for sequencing was memory CD4+ T cells from blood. The CDR3 region has the DNA TGTGCCAGCTCACCACTGGCGGTAGTTACTGAAGCTTTCTTT. Protein: CASSPLAVVTEAFF.